The T cell receptor (beta chain) under discussion was sequenced for a study of blood T cell repertoires in COVID-19. Study summary: Whether acute or convalescent, the COVID-19 samples came from the United States, Italy and Spain. T cells, B-cell-depleted T cells, or PBMCs supplied cDNA or gDNA.

V shed 5 bases, J shed 3 bases, and the junction held 11 bases outside the gene matches. Germline CDR1 and CDR2: LNHDA and SQIVND (reference sequence). This CDR3 is built from 17 residues. Libraries were prepared by immunoSEQ multiplex PCR; TCRdb keeps only in-frame clonotypes and omits some of them. This table holds 100,000 to 150,000 clones, more than 75% found once. The material sequenced was peripheral blood. The sequence derives from a man aged 50-60 years with active COVID-19. This rearrangement joins TRBV19 to TRBJ1-5; 9 nucleotides match TRBD1. The CDR3 loop reads CASSQRPGTGFNQPQHF. CDR3 coding DNA: TGTGCCAGTAGTCAACGTCCCGGGACAGGGTTCAATCAGCCCCAGCATTTT.